These 4 T cell receptor beta chains originate from one sample sequenced in a study of blood T cell repertoires in COVID-19. Repertoires were generated with immunoSEQ multiplex PCR, while TCRdb's copy carries only in-frame clones and drops some. There are about 67,000 clones in the sample; roughly nine tenths occur only once, and around 4.4% lies in the top ten. The material sequenced was peripheral blood. These receptors originate from a man between 50 and 59 years old with active COVID-19.

V is TRBV24-1 and J is TRBJ2-5; 12 bases map to TRBD1. The CDR3 runs to 16 residues. Germline-derived CDR1 and CDR2 are KGHDR and SFDVKD. The junction had 4 bases not matched to a gene; V was cut back by 2 bases and J by 4 bases. The chain's CDR3 is CATSDSGTGGVETQYF. The CDR3 region has the DNA TGTGCCACCAGTGATTCCGGGACAGGGGGCGTAGAGACCCAGTACTTC.

The gene calls are TRBV15 and TRBJ2-5, with 7 bases fitting TRBD2. The CDR3 length is 15 residues. Germline CDR1 and CDR2: LNHNV and YYDKDF (reference sequence). The V gene end was trimmed by 5 bases and the J gene end by 5 bases; junction bases not matched to a gene: 11. DNA of the CDR3: TGTGCCACCAGCGGGAGTGGCGGGAGCCGTGAGACCCAGTACTTC. It codes for CATSGSGGSRETQYF.

The V gene is TRBV27, the J gene TRBJ2-5; D might be TRBD1 (5 bases). V lost 6 bases, J lost 5 bases, and 16 bases lay in between. The germline V gene has CDR1 MNHEY and CDR2 SMNVEV (reference sequence). The CDR3 consists of 14 residues. CDR3 sequence reads: CASSPLGAEETQYF. The CDR3 nucleotides read TGTGCCAGCAGCCCGTTAGGGGCGGAGGAGACCCAGTACTTC.

The chain employs TRBV19 and TRBJ1-3; TRBD1 matches 12 bases. V was pared by 10 bases and J by 3 bases, with 16 bases of the junction left unmatched. The CDR3 is made up of 18 amino acids. CDR1 is LNHDA, CDR2 SQIVND, per germline (reference sequence). In DNA form, the CDR3 reads TGTGCCACTAACTGGGTGTCGGGACAGGGGGCCATTGGAAACACCATATATTTT. Its protein is CATNWVSGQGAIGNTIYF.